Listed below are T cell receptor beta chains from one sample, sequenced in a study of T cells after somatic rescue of genetic block. Profiling relied on immunoSEQ multiplex PCR, and the TCRdb table lists in-frame clones only, not all of them. The data hold roughly 55,000 clones, with approximately 96% observed a single time. The sequenced material came from peripheral blood mononuclear cells (PBMCs). The receptors stem from a child under two years old. Each CDR3 is given with its conserved first and last residue. A D gene is named only where the DNA matches it firmly. A clone size is listed for some rows: how often the clone was seen (once, few, many), or a class if it is expanded.

CASSPRSAGVYTQYF	TGTGCCAGCAGCCCACGCTCAGCGGGAGTGTATACGCAGTATTTT	TRBD2	once	TRBV6-5	TRBJ2-3
CASSPSSGRTEQFF	TGTGCCAGCAGTCCATCTAGCGGGAGAACTGAGCAGTTCTTC	TRBD2	once	TRBV6-5	TRBJ2-1
CASSFRTNTGELFF	TGTGCCAGCAGTTTTAGGACGAACACCGGGGAGCTGTTTTTT	NA	NA	TRBV7-2	TRBJ2-2
CASGLAGDDTQYF	TGTGCCAGCGGACTAGCGGGAGATGATACGCAGTATTTT	TRBD2	NA	TRBV11-3	TRBJ2-3
CASSPAGAYEQYF	TGTGCCAGCAGCCCCGCGGGTGCCTACGAGCAGTACTTC	NA	NA	TRBV21-1	TRBJ2-7
CASRSYRGEKLFF	TGTGCCAGCAGATCTTACAGGGGTGAAAAACTGTTTTTT	TRBD1	once	TRBV6-1	TRBJ1-4
CAISKGQGKGRGTEAFF	TGTGCCATCAGCAAGGGACAGGGGAAAGGGAGAGGCACTGAAGCTTTCTTT	TRBD1	once	TRBV10-3	TRBJ1-1
CASSIMGQPQHF	TGTGCCAGTAGTATAATGGGCCAGCCCCAGCATTTT	NA	NA	TRBV19	TRBJ1-5
CASSFGLAGGPNTGELFF	TGCGCCAGCAGCTTCGGACTAGCGGGAGGACCGAACACCGGGGAGCTGTTTTTT	TRBD2	NA	TRBV5-1	TRBJ2-2
CASSAYRGLGNEQFF	TGTGCCAGCAGCGCCTACAGGGGATTGGGGAATGAGCAGTTCTTC	TRBD1	NA	TRBV9	TRBJ2-1
CASSLSGTGGFGYTF	TGTGCCAGCAGCTTGTCCGGGACAGGGGGCTTTGGCTACACCTTC	TRBD1	NA	TRBV5-8	TRBJ1-2
CASSLTPVRGSYEQYF	TGTGCCAGCAGCTTAACCCCAGTCAGGGGCTCCTACGAGCAGTACTTC	NA	NA	TRBV11-2	TRBJ2-7
CASSLVQRETDTQYF	TGTGCCAGCAGCTTGGTCCAGCGCGAGACAGATACGCAGTATTTT	NA	NA	TRBV5-4	TRBJ2-3
CASSPGLAGAYEQYF	TGTGCCAGCAGCCCAGGACTAGCGGGAGCGTACGAGCAGTACTTC	TRBD2	NA	TRBV7-2	TRBJ2-7
CASSQERSGGSYNEQFF	TGTGCCAGCAGCCAAGAAAGAAGCGGGGGCTCCTACAATGAGCAGTTCTTC	TRBD2	NA	TRBV4-2	TRBJ2-1